The sequence of this T cell receptor beta chain was determined in a study of cytomegalovirus exposure and HLA in healthy donors. Study as a whole: One earlier analysis, a look at around 170 million T cells, found 100 million to 130 million unique TCR beta sequences.

J lost 7 bases, V lost 5 bases, and 7 bases had no gene match. The CDR3 has 15 residues. CDR1 SEHNR and CDR2 FQNEAQ come from the germline V gene (reference sequence). Amplification used 60 Vbeta primers and 13 Jbeta primers. Authors' analysis steps: Later, an analysis found about 83 million unique TCR beta chains, and about 10 million of these were shared. TCRdb's table, derived via immunoSEQ multiplex PCR, lists solely in-frame clones and lacks some. That table furnishes V, J and clone size, whereas the DNA furnished D and trimming. The sample has about 73,000 clones, roughly 70% seen once. This sequence was found in a man between 65 and 85 years old in good health and CMV-seronegative. The chain recombines TRBV7-9 with TRBJ1-6, with 8 bases fitting TRBD1. Sequenced input: PBMCs. The CDR3 sequence is CASSGWGQDNSPLHF. CDR3 nucleotide sequence: TGTGCCAGCAGCGGATGGGGACAGGACAATTCACCCCTCCACTTT.